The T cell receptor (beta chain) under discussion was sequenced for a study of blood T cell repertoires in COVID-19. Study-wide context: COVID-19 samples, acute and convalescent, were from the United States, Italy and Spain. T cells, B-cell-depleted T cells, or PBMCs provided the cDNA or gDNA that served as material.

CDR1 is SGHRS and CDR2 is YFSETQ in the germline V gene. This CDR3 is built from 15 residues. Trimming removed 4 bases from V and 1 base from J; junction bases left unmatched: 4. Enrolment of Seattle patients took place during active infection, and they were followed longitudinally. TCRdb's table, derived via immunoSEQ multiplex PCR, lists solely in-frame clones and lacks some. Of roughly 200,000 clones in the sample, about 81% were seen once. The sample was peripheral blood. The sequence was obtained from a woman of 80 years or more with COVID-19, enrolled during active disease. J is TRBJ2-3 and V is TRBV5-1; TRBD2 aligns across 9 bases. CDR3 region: CASSPIAGGTDTQYF. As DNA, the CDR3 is TGCGCCAGCAGCCCAATAGCGGGGGGCACAGATACGCAGTATTTT. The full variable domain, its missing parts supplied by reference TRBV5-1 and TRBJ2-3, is KAGVTQTPRYLIKTRGQQVTLSCSPISGHRSVSWYQQTPGQGLQFLFEYFSETQRNKGNFPGRFSGRQFSNSRSEMNVSTLELGDSALYLCASSPIAGGTDTQYFGPGTRLTVL.